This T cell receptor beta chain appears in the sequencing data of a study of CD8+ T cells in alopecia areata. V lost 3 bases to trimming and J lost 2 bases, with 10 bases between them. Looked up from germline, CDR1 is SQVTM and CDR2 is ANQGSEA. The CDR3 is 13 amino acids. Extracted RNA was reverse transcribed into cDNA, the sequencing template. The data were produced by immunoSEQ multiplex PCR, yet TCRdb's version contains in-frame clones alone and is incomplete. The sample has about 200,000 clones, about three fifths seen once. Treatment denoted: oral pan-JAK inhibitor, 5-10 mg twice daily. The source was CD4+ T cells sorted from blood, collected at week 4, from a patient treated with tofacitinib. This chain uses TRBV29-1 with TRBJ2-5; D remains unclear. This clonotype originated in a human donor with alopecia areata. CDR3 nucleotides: TGCAGCGTTGATTGGCTCGGGCAAGAGACCCAGTACTTC. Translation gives CSVDWLGQETQYF.